This T cell receptor beta chain was obtained from a study of blood T cell repertoires in COVID-19. Study-wide context: PBMCs, B-cell-depleted T cells, or T cells provided the cDNA or gDNA that made up the material.

Some clones are missing from TCRdb's copy, which holds only in-frame ones; the method was immunoSEQ multiplex PCR. The repertoire includes tens of thousands of clones, 84% of them detected once, and roughly 15% sits in the top ten. The CDR3 is 14 residues long. Unmatched junction bases numbered 4, after V lost 5 bases and J lost 4 bases. Germline loops: CDR1 MNHNY, CDR2 SVGAGI (reference sequence). This TCR was recovered from a man aged 50 to 60 with active or convalescent COVID-19. Sequencing was done on a sample of peripheral blood. The chain is built from TRBV6-6 and TRBJ1-1; 10 bases agree with TRBD1. The CDR3 DNA reads as TGTGCCAGCAGTGAGACAGGGGGCATCACTGAAGCTTTCTTT. Its translation is CASSETGGITEAFF.